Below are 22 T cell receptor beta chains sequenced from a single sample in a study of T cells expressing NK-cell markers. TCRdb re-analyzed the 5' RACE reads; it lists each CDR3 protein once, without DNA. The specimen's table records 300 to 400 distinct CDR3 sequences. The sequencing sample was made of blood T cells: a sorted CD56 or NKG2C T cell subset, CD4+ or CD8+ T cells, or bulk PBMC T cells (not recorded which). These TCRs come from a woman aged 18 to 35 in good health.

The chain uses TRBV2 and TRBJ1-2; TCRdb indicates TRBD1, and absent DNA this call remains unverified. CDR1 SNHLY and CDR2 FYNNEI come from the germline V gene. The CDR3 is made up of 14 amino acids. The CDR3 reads CASSPGQGNYGYTF.

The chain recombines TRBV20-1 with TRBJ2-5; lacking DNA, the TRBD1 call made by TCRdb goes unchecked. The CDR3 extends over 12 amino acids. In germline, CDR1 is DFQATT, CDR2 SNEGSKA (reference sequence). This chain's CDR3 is CSALRQGETQYF.

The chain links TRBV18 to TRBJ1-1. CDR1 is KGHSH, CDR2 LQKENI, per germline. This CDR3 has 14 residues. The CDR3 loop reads CASSQVGLNTEAFF.

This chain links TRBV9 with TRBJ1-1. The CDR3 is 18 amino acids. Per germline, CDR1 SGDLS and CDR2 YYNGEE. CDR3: CASSPARGAGTMNTEAFF.

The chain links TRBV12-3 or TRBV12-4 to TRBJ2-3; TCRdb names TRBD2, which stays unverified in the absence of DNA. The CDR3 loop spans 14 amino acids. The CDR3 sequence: CASRPSPGTDTQYF.

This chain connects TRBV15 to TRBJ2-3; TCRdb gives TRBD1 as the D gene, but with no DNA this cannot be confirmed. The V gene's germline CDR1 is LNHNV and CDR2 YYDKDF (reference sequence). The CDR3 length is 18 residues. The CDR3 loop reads CATSDILLPGPSTDTQYF.

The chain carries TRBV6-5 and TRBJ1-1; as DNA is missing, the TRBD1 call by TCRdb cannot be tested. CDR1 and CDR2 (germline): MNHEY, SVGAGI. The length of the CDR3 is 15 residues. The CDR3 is CASSHGGAGDTEAFF.

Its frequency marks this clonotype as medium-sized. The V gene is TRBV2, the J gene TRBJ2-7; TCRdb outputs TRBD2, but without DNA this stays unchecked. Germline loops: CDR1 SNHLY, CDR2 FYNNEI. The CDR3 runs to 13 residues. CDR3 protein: CARGTSSAYEQYF.

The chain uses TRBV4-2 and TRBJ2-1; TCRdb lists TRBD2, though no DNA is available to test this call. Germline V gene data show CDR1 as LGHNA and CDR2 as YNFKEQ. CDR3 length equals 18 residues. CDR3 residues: CASSRYSGGVKSYNEQFF.

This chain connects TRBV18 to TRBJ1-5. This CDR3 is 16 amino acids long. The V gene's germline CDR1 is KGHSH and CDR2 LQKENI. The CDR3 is CASSPTLAGPQEPQHF.

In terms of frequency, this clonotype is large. This chain's CDR3 is CASSSSPSTHGRLVTEAFF. J is TRBJ1-1 and V is TRBV12-3 or TRBV12-4. The CDR3 runs to 19 residues.

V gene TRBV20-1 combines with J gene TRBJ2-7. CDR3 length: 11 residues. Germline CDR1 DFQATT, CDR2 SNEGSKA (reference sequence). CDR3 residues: CSARDYLKQYF.

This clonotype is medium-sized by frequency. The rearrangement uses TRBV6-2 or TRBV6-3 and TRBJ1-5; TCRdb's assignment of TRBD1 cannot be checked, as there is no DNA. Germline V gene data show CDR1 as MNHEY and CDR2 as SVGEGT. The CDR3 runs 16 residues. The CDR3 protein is CASSYPGQDNNQPQHF.

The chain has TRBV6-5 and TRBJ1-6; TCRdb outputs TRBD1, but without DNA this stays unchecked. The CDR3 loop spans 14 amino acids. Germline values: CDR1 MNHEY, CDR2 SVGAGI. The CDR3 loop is CASSYGQGNSPLHF.

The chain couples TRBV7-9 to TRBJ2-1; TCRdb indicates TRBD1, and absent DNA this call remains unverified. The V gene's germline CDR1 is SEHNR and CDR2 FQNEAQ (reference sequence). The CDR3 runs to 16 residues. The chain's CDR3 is CASSLPPRTAGDEQFF.

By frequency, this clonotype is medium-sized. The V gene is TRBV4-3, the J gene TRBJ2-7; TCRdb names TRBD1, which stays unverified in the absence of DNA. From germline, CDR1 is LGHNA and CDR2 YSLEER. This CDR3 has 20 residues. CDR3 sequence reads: CASSQYNGWGQLFPFYEQYF.

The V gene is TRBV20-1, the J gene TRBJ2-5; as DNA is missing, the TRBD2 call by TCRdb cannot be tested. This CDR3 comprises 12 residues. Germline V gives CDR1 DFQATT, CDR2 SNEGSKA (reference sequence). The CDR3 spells CSARPSAETQYF.

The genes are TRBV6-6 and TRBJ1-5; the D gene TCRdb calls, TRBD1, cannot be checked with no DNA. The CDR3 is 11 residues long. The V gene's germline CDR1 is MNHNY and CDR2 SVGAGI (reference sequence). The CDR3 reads CASRRRGPQHF.

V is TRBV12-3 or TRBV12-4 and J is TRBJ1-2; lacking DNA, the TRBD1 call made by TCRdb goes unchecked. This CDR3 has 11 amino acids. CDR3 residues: CASRGGWGYTF.

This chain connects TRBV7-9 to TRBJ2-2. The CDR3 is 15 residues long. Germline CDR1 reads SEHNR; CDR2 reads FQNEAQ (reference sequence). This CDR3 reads CASSLGVHNTGELFF.

The CDR3 spells CASSLAFGRVPYEQYF. This chain connects TRBV7-8 to TRBJ2-7. Germline V CDR1 and CDR2: SGHVS, FQNEAQ. The CDR3 is made up of 16 amino acids.

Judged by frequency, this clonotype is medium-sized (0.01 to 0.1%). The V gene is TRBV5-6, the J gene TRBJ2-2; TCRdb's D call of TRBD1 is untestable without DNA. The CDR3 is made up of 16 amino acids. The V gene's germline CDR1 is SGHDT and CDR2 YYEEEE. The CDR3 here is CASSPPPGPNTGELFF.